This TCR beta chain appears in the sequencing data of a study of blood T cell repertoires in COVID-19 (dated by TCRdb to 2020 to 2021). Notes on the research overall: Samples covering the acute and convalescent phases of COVID-19 were provided by collaborators in the United States, Italy and Spain. Nearly every sample came with metadata listing a de-identified subject ID, COVID-19 status, age in years and sex. Subjects who had been exposed to COVID-19, were actively infected with it, or had recovered from it provided the deeply sampled blood TCRbeta repertoires that made up the dataset. Samples were obtained from the ongoing ImmuneRACE study (first 160 participants) and from about 1,300 subjects provided by 6 global collaborators. HLA class I and class II types, where available, came from metadata supplied by the sample provider rather than from assay-based typing. The prospective study material was composed of cDNA or gDNA derived from T cells, B-cell-depleted T cells, or PBMCs. The repertoires were released in a freely available public database meant as a resource for research on the immune response to SARS-CoV-2. Paper-wide results and their limitations: The amount of clinical and demographic metadata varied by source and participant and was provided uncurated.

Per the germline V gene, SGHTA is the CDR1 and FQGTGA is the CDR2. V is cut back by 5 bases and J by 8 bases, with 4 bases in the junction unmatched. Reading from cysteine to phenylalanine, the CDR3 counts 14 amino acids. Of the read, only the CDR3 DNA is kept; its 42 bases are in frame from base 1. As concerns this clone: The target of this receptor is not known. The sample holds no much larger clone one base away, and base qualities are not on file.

TCRbeta CDR3 regions were amplified from genomic DNA using the immunoSEQ Assay, a bias-controlled multiplex PCR. As for how the authors treated the data: The number of nucleated cells in each sample was estimated by amplification of reference gene primers within the assay. To quantify the absolute abundance of each unique TCRbeta CDR3 rearrangement, sequence reads were collapsed and filtered. For each sample, productive Simpson clonality was calculated by taking the square root of Simpson's diversity index across productive rearrangements. TCRdb stores this immuneACCESS table with in-frame sequences only. Part of the clones is absent; in the studies checked, under half of the shortfall reflects unresolved V genes, and no reason is known for the rest. The V and J calls and the clone size are those of that table, but D and trimming were determined from the DNA. The sample profile shows 150,000 to 160,000 clones; around 80% of them were found once. Approximately 9.7% of the sample rests with the top ten.

Collaborating institutions collected whole blood in K2EDTA tubes following their own protocols. Collaborator samples were shipped for TCRbeta analysis as frozen whole blood, isolated PBMCs, or DNA extracted from either sample type. The chain links TRBV7-3 with TRBJ2-1, and 12 junction bases match TRBD1. This sequence originates from a woman aged 45-60 years with acute or convalescent COVID-19. Sequences were obtained from peripheral blood. The CDR3 reads as follows: CASSTGTGGHEQFF. The sequence in DNA is TGTGCCAGCAGCACCGGGACAGGGGGCCATGAGCAGTTCTTC.